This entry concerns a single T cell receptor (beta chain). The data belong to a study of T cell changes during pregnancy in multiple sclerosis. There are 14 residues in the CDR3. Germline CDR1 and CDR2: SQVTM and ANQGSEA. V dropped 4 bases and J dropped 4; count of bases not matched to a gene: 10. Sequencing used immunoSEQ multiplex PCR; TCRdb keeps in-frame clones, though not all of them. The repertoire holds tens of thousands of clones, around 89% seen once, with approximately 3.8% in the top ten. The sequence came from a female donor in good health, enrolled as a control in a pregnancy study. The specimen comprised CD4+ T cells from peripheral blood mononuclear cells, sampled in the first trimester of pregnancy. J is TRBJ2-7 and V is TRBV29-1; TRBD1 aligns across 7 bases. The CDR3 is CSVALGRGQYEQYF. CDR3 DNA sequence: TGCAGCGTTGCTTTGGGTAGGGGGCAGTACGAGCAGTACTTC.